This TCR beta chain appears in the sequencing data of a study of cytomegalovirus exposure and HLA in healthy donors. Turning to the study itself: A later analysis reported the approximately 120 validation repertoires used the same platform as the 500 to 800 first-cohort repertoires. Points from the study as a whole: In vitro assays verified that three CMV-associated chains recognized CMV antigens specifically. First-cohort TCR clusters tended to co-occur in the approximately 120 validation repertoires, a later analysis found.

Notes on this clone: Its target is not known.

Only in-frame clones appear in the TCRdb table, and some are missing; sequencing was by immunoSEQ multiplex PCR. This table holds about 100,000 clones, 90% to 96% found once. The junction had 7 bases not matched to a gene; V was cut back by 2 bases and J by 6 bases. The length of the CDR3 is 15 residues. CDR1 and CDR2 (germline): MNHNS, SASEGT. This TCR was recovered from a young woman in good health and CMV-seronegative. The sample was PBMCs. The rearrangement joins TRBV6-1 to TRBJ2-7, with 10 bases matching TRBD1. The CDR3 nucleotides read TGTGCCAGCAGTGAATCAGGACAGGGGGAGTTCGAGCAGTACTTC. This gives the protein CASSESGQGEFEQYF.